The 14 T cell receptor beta chains presented below share a single source sample, sequenced in a study of T cells in Graves' hyperthyroidism and ophthalmopathy. Researchers amplified the TCR beta CDR3 regions from RNA transcripts. RT-PCR in the first round (using the HTBI primer set) targeted the TCR CDR3. Using its own MiXCR run on the multiplex PCR reads, TCRdb lists one record per CDR3 protein. The sample consists of about 400,000 distinct CDR3 sequences, about 13% of them appearing once. Sequencing input: blood. These receptors were collected from a young woman with Graves' hyperthyroidism.

Only a few counts were recorded for this clonotype. This chain links TRBV12-3 or TRBV12-4 with TRBJ2-1; D is undetermined. Trimming stripped 3 bases from V and 1 base from J, with 10 bases between. This CDR3 is 15 amino acids long. CDR3 residues: CASSLSEPSYNEQFF. CDR3 DNA: TGTGCCAGCAGTTTGTCGGAACCATCCTACAATGAGCAGTTCTTC.

The chain is built from TRBV5-1 and TRBJ2-5; tentative D call: TRBD2 (5 bases). V was cut by 4 bases and J by 4 bases, with 20 bases left in between. Germline CDR1 is SGHRS and CDR2 is YFSETQ. The CDR3 loop spans 16 amino acids. The CDR3, as DNA: TGCGCCAGCAGCGAAGCACCCACTAGAGCCCCAGAGACCCAGTACTTC. Protein sequence: CASSEAPTRAPETQYF.

Ten or more counts support this clonotype. The chain is built from TRBV11-2 and TRBJ2-1; 12 bases fit TRBD2. Germline V gene sequence: CDR1 SGHAT, CDR2 FQNNGV. There are 15 residues in the CDR3. The V segment lost 6 bases and the J segment 7 bases; nucleotides outside the gene matches: 7. CDR3 loop: CASSATSGRQNEQFF. The CDR3 DNA reads TGTGCCAGCAGTGCGACTAGCGGGAGACAAAATGAGCAGTTCTTC.

This clonotype was observed many times. The V gene is TRBV6-1, the J gene TRBJ1-1, with 7 nucleotides matching TRBD1. The CDR3 is 14 amino acids. Germline assignment: CDR1 MNHNS and CDR2 SASEGT. Trimming took 2 bases from V and 1 from J; bases not matched to a gene: 1. The CDR3 protein is CASSERGPNTEAFF. The CDR3 bases are TGTGCCAGCAGTGAAAGGGGGCCGAACACTGAAGCTTTCTTT.

The V gene is TRBV7-2, the J gene TRBJ2-6; D not resolved. Between the trimmed V and J ends, which lost 5 bases and 0 bases, there was a span of 11 bases. There are 16 residues in the CDR3. Germline V gene data show CDR1 as SGHTA and CDR2 as FQGNSA. CDR3 region: CASSLQQSSGANVLTF. CDR3 nucleotides: TGTGCCAGCAGCCTACAACAAAGCTCTGGGGCCAACGTCCTGACTTTC.

This clonotype was detected ten times or more. V usage is TRBV28 and J usage is TRBJ1-1, with D maybe TRBD1 (5 bases). The CDR3 has 13 residues. V lost 1 base to trimming and J lost 3 bases, with 6 bases between them. Germline V gene lookup returns CDR1 MDHEN and CDR2 SYDVKM. CDR3 coding DNA: TGTGCCAGCAGTTTATTGGGGGACACTGAAGCTTTCTTT. Its translation: CASSLLGDTEAFF.

In this sample, this clonotype turned up many times. V usage is TRBV5-5 and J usage is TRBJ1-2; tentatively, D is TRBD1 (5 bases). The CDR3 contains 14 residues. Germline assignment: CDR1 SGHKS and CDR2 YYEKEE (reference sequence). V was pared by 3 bases and J by 2 bases, with 11 bases between. CDR3 protein: CASSSTGRNYGYTF. CDR3 DNA: TGTGCCAGCAGCTCGACGGGACGGAACTATGGCTACACCTTC. Together with reference TRBV5-5 and TRBJ1-2, the CDR3 gives the full variable domain: DAGVTQSPTHLIKTRGQQVTLRCSPISGHKSVSWYQQVLGQGPQFIFQYYEKEERGRGNFPDRFSARQFPNYSSELNVNALLLGDSALYLCASSSTGRNYGYTFGSGTRLTVV.

In this sample, this clonotype turned up many times. V usage is TRBV6-2 or TRBV6-3 and J usage is TRBJ2-1; 8 bases agree with TRBD2. With V trimmed by 4 bases and J by 5 bases, 7 bases remained unmatched. Germline CDR1 reads MNHEY; CDR2 reads SVGEGT. The CDR3 loop spans 15 amino acids. This chain's CDR3 is CASSSTSAYHNEQFF. The CDR3 DNA reads TGTGCCAGCAGTTCGACTAGCGCATATCACAATGAGCAGTTCTTC.

In this sample, this clonotype turned up many times. This chain uses TRBV9 with TRBJ2-5; TRBD1 is a possible D gene (6 bases). V lost 3 bases, J lost 2 bases, and 11 bases lay in between. The CDR3 extends over 14 amino acids. Germline V gene sequence: CDR1 SGDLS, CDR2 YYNGEE. CDR3 nucleotide sequence: TGTGCCAGCAGCGGCCACAGGGCGCAAGAGACCCAGTACTTC. Translation: CASSGHRAQETQYF.

Only a few counts were recorded for this clonotype. The chain has TRBV18 and TRBJ2-2, with D unresolved. This CDR3 contains 17 residues. Germline V gene lookup returns CDR1 KGHSH and CDR2 LQKENI. Trimming took 5 bases from V and 1 from J, leaving 17 bases between them. In DNA form, the CDR3 reads TGTGCCAGCTCAACGAATCCCATGCAGGTGAACACCGGGGAGCTGTTTTTT. Translation gives CASSTNPMQVNTGELFF.

Details on this clonotype: Being one base from a much bigger clone, this may be a read error. The DNA of the CDR3 is TGTGCCGGCAGCTCAATAGCGGCCGACAGGGGTAATGGCTACACCTTC. This encodes CAGSSIAADRGNGYTF. V usage is TRBV7-9 and J usage is TRBJ1-2, with TRBD1 matching over 8 bases. Germline lookup yields CDR1 SEHNR and CDR2 FQNEAQ (reference sequence). This CDR3 contains 16 residues.

This clonotype was observed a handful of times. J is TRBJ2-6 and V is TRBV15; 7 positions match TRBD1. The germline gives CDR1 LNHNV, CDR2 YYDKDF (reference sequence). V dropped 0 bases and J dropped 4; count of bases not matched to a gene: 3. The CDR3 totals 16 residues. The CDR3 sequence is CATSRETGSGANVLTF. CDR3 DNA: TGTGCCACCAGCAGAGAGACAGGGTCCGGGGCCAACGTCCTGACTTTC.

This clonotype was counted at least ten times. This chain links TRBV5-1 with TRBJ2-5; a weak D match, TRBD2 (6 bases). The ends were cut back, 4 bases at V and 2 bases at J, with 12 bases in the middle. Germline-derived CDR1 and CDR2 are SGHRS and YFSETQ. The CDR3 is 14 residues long. CDR3 loop: CASSGGTRQETQYF. CDR3 nucleotide sequence: TGCGCCAGCAGCGGAGGGACGCGGCAAGAGACCCAGTACTTC.

This clonotype was detected a few times. The chain employs TRBV5-6 and TRBJ2-2; 7 bases line up with TRBD2. Trimming at V came to 4 bases and at J to 4 bases, leaving 16 bases not matched to a gene. The CDR3 is 18 amino acids. CDR1 and CDR2 (germline): SGHDT, YYEEEE. The CDR3 sequence is CASSAWTRKGTITGELFF. In nucleotides, the CDR3 is TGTGCCAGCAGCGCATGGACTAGGAAAGGGACCATCACCGGGGAGCTGTTTTTT.